The clone carrying this T cell receptor (beta chain) was picked up many times. These data come from a study of T-cell reconstitution after alpha-beta-depleted transplantation in children. Trimming took 6 bases from V and 5 from J, leaving 13 bases between them. Germline CDR1 and CDR2: SGHVS and FNYEAQ. CDR3 length: 13 amino acids. Preparation of the TCRbeta library involved a method that used unique molecular identifiers. TCRdb used MiXCR to reprocess the PCR reads, holding one entry per CDR3 protein. Of 200,000 to 300,000 distinct CDR3 sequences in the sample, roughly 8.2% were seen once. This sequence originates from a male patient between 5 and 17 years old who had a stem cell transplant for acute lymphoblastic leukemia, so the T cells may come from the graft donor. V gene TRBV7-6 combines with J gene TRBJ2-5; D not resolved. This material consisted of PBMCs, mostly from graft donor cells, taken 180 days after TCRalphabeta/CD19-depleted stem cell transplant. The CDR3 DNA reads TGTGCCAGCAGTTTTGATATTCGGGAGACCCAGTACTTC. Its translation is CASSFDIRETQYF.